This T cell receptor (beta chain) was identified during a study of CD8 T cells in Susac syndrome (dated by TCRdb to between 2019 and 2020). Concerning the study at large: Repertoire sequencing was used to test whether CD8+ T cell activation and differentiation in Susac syndrome was antigen driven. Points the paper makes about the study in general: The number of individuals in the TCR sequencing and HLA analysis was acknowledged as relatively small.

To note about this clonotype: No antigen is known for it. No base quality values were provided; no much bigger clone lies one nucleotide off.

Peripheral blood CD8+ and CD4+ T cells from healthy donors, Susac syndrome patients and multiple sclerosis patients were profiled by high-throughput TCR beta sequencing. Multiple sclerosis controls were treatment-naive patients with stable or active relapsing-remitting disease fulfilling revised McDonald criteria. Bulk CD8+ and CD4+ T cells were purified by magnetic negative isolation, while CD8+ TEMRA cells were enriched using FACS. Blood was collected in EDTA tubes and processed within 24 hours, with PBMCs isolated through density gradient centrifugation. PBMCs intended for TCR sequencing were frozen in liquid nitrogen and were later thawed in a 37 degrees C water bath. The sorted or isolated CD4+, CD8+ and CD8+ TEMRA cells had a purity of 90% or higher. RNA was extracted using the RNeasy kit, and about 0.45 to 1 ug of the RNA was reverse transcribed with random hexamers. The immunoSEQ multiplex PCR assay, which covers 54 Vbeta and 13 Jbeta segments, was used to amplify TCR beta CDR3 regions. PCR amplification bias was corrected using a synthetic template baseline for primer optimization and computational correction. In the paper's pipeline: Reads were annotated to V, D and J genes per IMGT and analyzed with immunoSEQ Analyzer, keeping only productive sequences. Clonality was computed as one minus Shannon entropy normalized by log2 of the number of productive unique sequences. For each patient and control, public and private clones were evaluated within the 100 most prevalent clones. A clone was defined as Susac-specific if it was absent from the healthy and MS cohorts, from 1052 published viral clones and from other ImmuneACCESS disease sequences. TCRdb reprocessing: public reads trimmed at Q25 with fastp, clones called with MiXCR, in-frame beta chains kept. Rows matching on CDR3 protein sequence are summarized as one entry with the most common DNA and genes. Clone size and V and J calls follow TCRdb, not the original study. The sample has roughly 170,000 distinct CDR3 sequences on record, roughly 92% of them singletons. The ten largest clones represent over 0.08% of the sample.

Including cysteine and phenylalanine, the CDR3 has 13 amino acids. CDR3 DNA only is kept here, 39 bases in frame from base 1. Cut back by 4 bases and 4 bases, the V and J ends lie 10 bases apart. CDR1 is given as KGHDR and CDR2 as SFDVKD, both from the germline V gene. The TCR was taken from a human donor with multiple sclerosis. The material sequenced was CD4+ T cells from PBMCs. The chain joins TRBV24-1 to TRBJ2-7; the D gene identity is not certain. For the CDR3, the sequence is CATSEAASYEQYF. The bases are TGTGCCACCAGTGAAGCAGCTAGTTACGAGCAGTACTTC.